This T cell receptor (beta chain) is from a study of cytomegalovirus exposure and HLA in healthy donors. Findings and caveats of the study: A prior analysis recorded that most TCR beta V segments were productive about 87% or about 30% of the time.

For this clone: Its specificity is unknown.

Use of 60 Vbeta and 13 Jbeta primers characterized the PCR. Measured with immunoSEQ multiplex PCR; TCRdb has only the in-frame clones, and not every one. In total, the table holds 200,000 to 250,000 clones. Unmatched junction bases numbered 7, after V lost 5 bases and J lost 1 base. The CDR3 totals 15 residues. Germline-derived CDR1 and CDR2 are MNHEY and SMNVEV (reference sequence). The J gene is TRBJ2-7, the V gene TRBV27, with 8 bases matching TRBD1. The sequencing input was PBMCs. The sequence was collected from a woman younger than 45 in good health and CMV-seropositive. CDR3 bases: TGTGCCAGCAGTACCTGGACAGGGCCTTCCTACGAGCAGTACTTC. It translates to CASSTWTGPSYEQYF.